This T cell receptor beta chain emerged from a study of cytomegalovirus exposure and HLA in healthy donors. Study background: Genotyping showed approximately 81% of about 370 donors falling in the Caucasian-associated ancestry cluster. Findings and limits, study-wide: Fewer N-insertions (relative to the approximately 700-donor mean) were reportedly seen in an Asian-associated ancestry cluster in a later analysis. Several V segments, TRBV6-2 and TRBV6-3 among them, could not be told apart and were dropped. With further analysis later on, most CMV-associated TCR beta chains appeared HLA-restricted.

Note on this clone: Its antigen is not identified.

Trimming removed 5 bases from V and 4 bases from J, with 14 bases in between. Germline assignment: CDR1 LNHDA and CDR2 SQIVND (reference sequence). This CDR3 is 15 amino acids long. The PCR contained 60 Vbeta and 13 Jbeta primers. Method: immunoSEQ multiplex PCR; TCRdb's copy keeps in-frame clones and lacks some. Its listing shows 130,000 or so clones. The sequenced sample consisted of PBMCs. The chain joins TRBV19 to TRBJ1-4, with D possibly being TRBD1 (5 bases). The sequence came from a woman aged 18-35 years in good health and CMV-seronegative. The CDR3 here is CASSPGVGNNEKLFF. In DNA, the CDR3 is TGTGCCAGTAGTCCGGGGGTAGGGAATAATGAAAAACTGTTTTTT.